What follows is one TCR beta chain and its context. The sample belongs to a study of response to subunit inactivated influenza vaccine. TCRdb reprocessed the RT-PCR reads via MiXCR and lists one record per CDR3 protein. In the table there are more than 550,000 distinct CDR3 sequences, 10% to 12% of which are singletons. The ends lost 5 bases at V and 0 bases at J; junction bases unmatched: 3. This CDR3 has 14 residues. Germline CDR1 is MDHEN and CDR2 is SYDVKM. The sample was also linked to a second study, of T cells expressing NK-cell markers. This second study says: UMI-tagged 5'RACE template switching yielded the TCR beta cDNA. Obtained from sorted CD3+CD56+NKG2C+, CD3+CD56+NKG2C- and CD3+CD56-NKG2C+ T cells were the TCR beta repertoires. In several experiments, an anti-gamma-delta TCR antibody restricted sorting to alpha-beta TCR T cells. There were a handful of donors in whom these clonotypes also led the CD3+CD56-NKG2C+ fraction. It is unclear if expanded NKG2C-expressing clones target HCMV antigens.

The TCR was taken from a man between 45 and 60 years old who received an inactivated influenza vaccine. Sample: PBMCs from blood, taken on the day of vaccination. V usage is TRBV28 and J usage is TRBJ2-7, with TRBD1 identical over 8 bases. The CDR3 coding sequence is TGTGCCAGCAGTACAACAGGGGGCTCCTACGAGCAGTACTTC. Protein sequence: CASSTTGGSYEQYF. Complete variable domain (other parts from reference TRBV28 and TRBJ2-7): DVKVTQSSRYLVKRTGEKVFLECVQDMDHENMFWYRQDPGLGLRLIYFSYDVKMKEKGDIPEGYSVSREKKERFSLILESASTNQTSMYLCASSTTGGSYEQYFGPGTRLTVT.